This entry lists 24 T cell receptor beta chains sequenced from one sample in a study of CD8 T cells in Susac syndrome. A quantity of about 0.5 to 1 ug RNA underwent reverse transcription using random hexamers. From the immunoSEQ multiplex PCR reads, TCRdb called clonotypes with MiXCR, one entry per CDR3 protein. The sample carries approximately 190,000 distinct CDR3 sequences, roughly 96% recorded once. What was sequenced was CD4+ T cells from PBMCs. The receptors originated from a human donor with multiple sclerosis.

This sequence joins TRBV28 and TRBJ2-1, with TRBD2 matching 13 bases. The V gene's germline CDR1 is MDHEN and CDR2 SYDVKM. CDR3 length: 16 residues. The V and J ends lost 4 bases and 6 bases, in that order; junction bases with no gene match: 6. CDR3 sequence (DNA): TGTGCCAGCAGTTCTCCCGGGACTAGCGGGATCAATGAGCAGTTCTTC. It yields the protein CASSSPGTSGINEQFF.

V is TRBV7-2 and J is TRBJ1-2, with TRBD1 identical over 7 bases. After removal of 7 bases from V and 4 bases from J, the junction contained 12 bases not matched to a gene. Germline assignment: CDR1 SGHTA and CDR2 FQGNSA. The CDR3 consists of 15 residues. The CDR3 loop reads CASILTGAVTYGYTF. The CDR3 DNA sequence: TGTGCCAGCATCCTCACAGGGGCCGTAACCTATGGCTACACCTTC.

In this sample, this clonotype turned up once. This chain joins TRBV5-6 and TRBJ1-2; TRBD1 agrees at 8 bases. Trimming removed 6 bases from V and 2 bases from J; junction bases left unmatched: 6. The CDR3 runs to 14 residues. Germline V gene data show CDR1 as SGHDT and CDR2 as YYEEEE. The CDR3 loop is CASTSTGENYGYTF. As DNA, the CDR3 is TGTGCCAGCACCTCGACAGGGGAAAACTATGGCTACACCTTC.

The chain employs TRBV24-1 and TRBJ2-2; D is unresolved. Germline CDR1 KGHDR, CDR2 SFDVKD. The CDR3 is made up of 16 amino acids. Trimming took off 7 bases at V and 0 bases at J, with 14 bases between the two ends. In nucleotides, the CDR3 is TGTGCCACCAGCCCCAGACGGCTCGCGAACACCGGGGAGCTGTTTTTT. It translates to CATSPRRLANTGELFF.

V and J are TRBV14 and TRBJ2-1; tentatively, D is TRBD1 or TRBD2 (5 bases each). Per the germline V gene, CDR1 is SGHDN and CDR2 is FVKESK. V was clipped by 1 base and J by 3 bases, with 13 bases between them. The CDR3 loop spans 16 amino acids. The CDR3 DNA follows: TGTGCCAGCAGCCAAGGTAGTGGGGGTTTCTACAATGAGCAGTTCTTC. The encoded protein is CASSQGSGGFYNEQFF.

J is TRBJ2-7 and V is TRBV20-1; D is unresolved. Germline loops: CDR1 DFQATT, CDR2 SNEGSKA (reference sequence). This CDR3 contains 13 residues. V lost 6 bases and J 3 bases, leaving 15 bases between the germline ends. DNA for the CDR3: TGCAGTGCCATAAAGACTCTCGTCTACGAGCAGTACTTC. This gives the protein CSAIKTLVYEQYF.

The genes are TRBV29-1 and TRBJ1-2; 8 bases agree with TRBD1. Germline V gives CDR1 SQVTM, CDR2 ANQGSEA. The CDR3 is made up of 14 amino acids. With 5 bases clipped from V and 4 bases from J, the junction kept 9 bases outside the gene matches. This chain's CDR3 is CSVSRQGTIYGYTF. The CDR3, as DNA: TGCAGCGTTTCAAGACAGGGGACGATCTATGGCTACACCTTC. The whole variable domain, remainder taken from reference TRBV29-1 and TRBJ1-2, is SAVISQKPSRDICQRGTSLTIQCQVDSQVTMMFWYRQQPGQSLTLIATANQGSEATYESGFVIDKFPISRPNLTFSTLTVSNMSPEDSSIYLCSVSRQGTIYGYTFGSGTRLTVV.

The chain is built from TRBV6-5 and TRBJ2-3; 12 bases fit TRBD2. Germline CDR1 reads MNHEY; CDR2 reads SVGAGI. The V segment lost 6 bases and the J segment 2 bases; nucleotides outside the gene matches: 12. The CDR3 has 18 amino acids. The DNA for the CDR3 is TGTGCCAGCAGCTTCTCCTTTCTAGCGGGGGGGCACACAGATACGCAGTATTTT. It yields the protein CASSFSFLAGGHTDTQYF.

The V and J genes are TRBV7-2 and TRBJ2-1; 15 positions agree with TRBD2. Germline CDR1 and CDR2: SGHTA and FQGNSA. V lost 4 bases and J lost 4; bases outside the gene matches: 5. CDR3 length: 17 amino acids. The CDR3 nucleotides are TGTGCCAGCAGCTCAGATGGGACTAGCGGGAGGTACAATGAGCAGTTCTTC. Encoded protein: CASSSDGTSGRYNEQFF.

This chain links TRBV12-3 or TRBV12-4 with TRBJ2-2; D unresolved. The ends were cut back, 5 bases at V and 7 bases at J, with 11 bases in the middle. The CDR3 is 13 residues long. CDR3: CASSAQNNGELFF. CDR3 sequence (DNA): TGTGCCAGCAGTGCCCAGAATAACGGGGAGCTGTTTTTT.

This clonotype has a single count. The V gene is TRBV12-3 or TRBV12-4, the J gene TRBJ1-1; D might be TRBD1 (6 bases). Deletions cut 5 bases from V and 4 bases from J, with 14 bases between. The CDR3 runs 14 residues. The CDR3 reads CASSPPQGSTEAFF. The CDR3 coding sequence is TGTGCCAGCAGTCCCCCCCAGGGGAGCACTGAAGCTTTCTTT.

V and J are TRBV9 and TRBJ2-7; D call uncertain. V gave up 0 bases and J gave up 4 bases, with 17 bases separating them. Germline V gene data show CDR1 as SGDLS and CDR2 as YYNGEE. The CDR3 runs to 16 residues. The CDR3 sequence is CASSVGISDGQYEQYF. The CDR3 DNA reads TGTGCCAGCAGCGTAGGAATAAGCGACGGCCAGTACGAGCAGTACTTC.

The CDR3 here is CAWTRTGGTEAFF. For the CDR3, the DNA is TGTGCCTGGACCCGGACAGGTGGCACTGAAGCTTTCTTT. The rearrangement uses TRBV30 and TRBJ1-1; 7 bases are a match to TRBD1. The CDR3 totals 13 residues. Trimming removed 4 bases from V and 4 bases from J; junction bases left unmatched: 6. Germline V gene data show CDR1 as GTSNPN and CDR2 as SVGIG (reference sequence).

The chain uses TRBV2 and TRBJ2-7; 9 bases fit TRBD1. Germline CDR1 and CDR2: SNHLY and FYNNEI. The CDR3 extends over 14 amino acids. V lost 8 bases, J lost 3 bases, and 8 bases stayed unmatched. The CDR3, as DNA: TGTGCCAGCGGACGGGACAGGGCATACTACGAGCAGTACTTC. Its translation: CASGRDRAYYEQYF.

The genes are TRBV30 and TRBJ1-2, with D maybe TRBD1 (6 bases). The V end lost 0 bases, the J end lost 2 bases, and 13 bases lay between the germline ends. This CDR3 has 15 amino acids. Germline CDR1 is GTSNPN and CDR2 is SVGIG (reference sequence). The CDR3 sequence is CAWSVRGTGNYGYTF. CDR3 DNA: TGTGCCTGGAGTGTAAGGGGTACAGGGAACTATGGCTACACCTTC. Together with reference TRBV30 and TRBJ1-2, the CDR3 gives the full variable domain: SQTIHQWPATLVQPVGSPLSLECTVEGTSNPNLYWYRQAAGRGLQLLFYSVGIGQISSEVPQNLSASRPQDRQFILSSKKLLLSDSGFYLCAWSVRGTGNYGYTFGSGTRLTVV.

The chain carries TRBV29-1 and TRBJ2-2; TRBD2 aligns across 12 bases. Germline values: CDR1 SQVTM, CDR2 ANQGSEA. With V trimmed by 7 bases and J by 6 bases, 6 bases remained unmatched. This CDR3 spans 14 amino acids. Here the CDR3 DNA reads TGCAGCGGACTAGCGGGAGTCAATGCCGGGGAGCTGTTTTTT. Translation: CSGLAGVNAGELFF.

The chain carries TRBV3-1 and TRBJ2-1; 13 bases are shared with TRBD2. The CDR3 has 14 residues. The germline CDR1 and CDR2 sequences are LGHDT and YNNKEL (reference sequence). Trimming took 4 bases from V and 8 from J; bases not matched to a gene: 2. CDR3 sequence (DNA): TGTGCCAGCAGCCCTGGACTAGCGGGGGATGAGCAGTTCTTC. It encodes CASSPGLAGDEQFF.

The chain carries TRBV30 and TRBJ1-5, with 9 nucleotides matching TRBD1. V lost 7 bases and J lost 6; bases outside the gene matches: 10. Germline V gene data show CDR1 as GTSNPN and CDR2 as SVGIG (reference sequence). The CDR3 extends over 14 amino acids. The DNA of the CDR3 is TGTGCCTTATCCCGGGACAGGGAGAGTCAGCCCCAGCATTTT. Amino acid sequence: CALSRDRESQPQHF.

The chain carries TRBV3-1 and TRBJ2-1, with D maybe TRBD2 (5 bases). This CDR3 comprises 13 residues. V lost 1 base and J 7 bases, leaving 8 bases between the germline ends. The germline V gene has CDR1 LGHDT and CDR2 YNNKEL (reference sequence). CDR3 protein: CASSQGERNEQFF. The CDR3 coding sequence is TGTGCCAGCAGCCAAGGGGAGAGGAATGAGCAGTTCTTC.

The chain links TRBV23-1 to TRBJ1-1, with 7 bases identical to TRBD1. TRBV23-1 has ORF status, its function being uncertain. This CDR3 is built from 16 residues. The ends lost 0 bases at V and 6 bases at J; junction bases unmatched: 10. For the CDR3, the DNA is TGCGCCAGCAGTCAATCAGGGGGCGGGTGGGACGCTGAAGCTTTCTTT. Translated: CASSQSGGGWDAEAFF.

The J gene is TRBJ1-2, the V gene TRBV5-1; tentatively, D is TRBD1 (6 bases). V lost 4 bases to trimming and J lost 8 bases, with 12 bases between them. CDR1 and CDR2 (germline): SGHRS, YFSETQ. The CDR3 totals 12 residues. The CDR3 nucleotides are TGCGCCAGCAGCCTGGGGGGCGCAGGCTACACCTTC. Translation: CASSLGGAGYTF. The full variable domain, its missing parts supplied by reference TRBV5-1 and TRBJ1-2, is KAGVTQTPRYLIKTRGQQVTLSCSPISGHRSVSWYQQTPGQGLQFLFEYFSETQRNKGNFPGRFSGRQFSNSRSEMNVSTLELGDSALYLCASSLGGAGYTFGSGTRLTVV.

The V and J genes are TRBV15 and TRBJ1-5; 8 bases line up with TRBD1. CDR3 size: 14 residues. J gave up 4 bases and V 6 bases, and 5 bases lay outside the gene matches. Germline assignment: CDR1 LNHNV and CDR2 YYDKDF (reference sequence). CDR3 sequence: CATSWTGRNQPQHF. The CDR3 nucleotides are TGTGCCACCAGTTGGACAGGGAGAAATCAGCCCCAGCATTTT.

This clonotype was picked up one time. The genes are TRBV2 and TRBJ2-3; D not resolved. CDR3 length: 12 residues. Germline CDR1 reads SNHLY; CDR2 reads FYNNEI. Trimming left V 2 bases short and J 2 bases short, with 2 bases between. The CDR3 coding sequence is TGTGCCAGCAGTGAATTCACAGATACGCAGTATTTT. The encoded protein is CASSEFTDTQYF.

The chain has TRBV6-2 or TRBV6-3 and TRBJ2-5, with 9 positions matching TRBD2. The CDR3 has 15 residues. V was clipped by 6 bases and J by 3 bases; unmatched bases: 8. CDR1 and CDR2 (germline): MNHEY, SVGEGT. The DNA of the CDR3 is TGTGCCAGCAGCAGCCGGGAGCGGGGGGAAGAGACCCAGTACTTC. Translating gives CASSSRERGEETQYF.